The 14 T cell receptor beta chains reported below all come from one sample, sequenced in a study of cytomegalovirus exposure and HLA in healthy donors. Primers included in the PCR were 60 Vbeta and 13 Jbeta primers. Using immunoSEQ multiplex PCR, the repertoire was profiled, and TCRdb retains in-frame clones only, with some absent. The repertoire table contains approximately 150,000 clones. Sequences were obtained from PBMCs. The receptors originated from a woman aged 45-65 years in good health and CMV-seronegative.

As regards this clone: Additional DNA sequences in this sample encode the identical CDR3. The chain links TRBV5-1 to TRBJ1-2; tentative D call: TRBD1 (5 bases). Trimming cost V 4 bases and J 6 bases, with 16 bases left between them. CDR3 size: 14 residues. From germline, CDR1 is SGHRS and CDR2 YFSETQ. The CDR3 is CASSPAQGGDGYTF. The CDR3 coding sequence is TGCGCCAGCAGCCCGGCCCAGGGTGGCGATGGCTACACCTTC.

The gene calls are TRBV5-6 and TRBJ2-1, with 10 bases that match TRBD2. This CDR3 region has 19 residues. V lost 0 bases to trimming and J lost 3 bases; unmatched junction nucleotides: 12. CDR1 SGHDT and CDR2 YYEEEE come from the germline V gene. The CDR3 sequence is CASSLDRNSGGPFYNEQFF. Here the CDR3 DNA reads TGTGCCAGCAGCTTGGATAGGAATAGCGGGGGGCCATTCTACAATGAGCAGTTCTTC.

V usage is TRBV9 and J usage is TRBJ2-3; possible D gene TRBD1, 6 bases. Trimming shortened V by 4 bases and J by 2 bases, and 11 bases separated the two germline ends. Germline V gene data show CDR1 as SGDLS and CDR2 as YYNGEE. The CDR3 has 14 residues. CDR3 sequence: CASSPEGDTDTQYF. Written as DNA, the CDR3 is TGTGCCAGCAGCCCAGAGGGGGACACAGATACGCAGTATTTT.

The V call is TRBV10-2, the J call TRBJ2-1; 9 nucleotides align to TRBD1. V shed 3 bases, J shed 8 bases, and the junction held 8 bases outside the gene matches. CDR1 WSHSY and CDR2 SAAADI come from the germline V gene. CDR3 length: 15 amino acids. DNA of the CDR3: TGCGCCAGCAGTGACCCGGGACAGGGCTTCGATGAGCAGTTCTTC. This encodes CASSDPGQGFDEQFF.

This rearrangement joins TRBV7-6 to TRBJ2-7; weak D call: TRBD2 (7 bases). This CDR3 is built from 16 residues. Germline loops: CDR1 SGHVS, CDR2 FNYEAQ. V shed 1 base and J shed 0 bases, with 13 bases lying between them. CDR3 DNA sequence: TGTGCCAGCAGCTTAGTGGCGGGGGCTATCTCCTACGAGCAGTACTTC. Encoded protein: CASSLVAGAISYEQYF. Full variable domain (rest looked up from reference TRBV7-6 and TRBJ2-7): GAGVSQSPRYKVTKRGQDVALRCDPISGHVSLYWYRQALGQGPEFLTYFNYEAQQDKSGLPNDRFSAERPEGSISTLTIQRTEQRDSAMYRCASSLVAGAISYEQYFGPGTRLTVT.

V usage is TRBV19 and J usage is TRBJ2-5; possible D gene TRBD2, 5 bases. The J call may be wrong; the DNA end is better matched by TRBJ2-7. This CDR3 is 11 amino acids long. Germline CDR1 is LNHDA and CDR2 is SQIVND (reference sequence). This CDR3 reads CASTRGYEQYF. The CDR3, as DNA: TGTGCCAGTACTCGGGGATACGAGCAGTACTTC.

The J gene is TRBJ1-4, the V gene TRBV5-1, with 7 bases that match TRBD1. The length of the CDR3 is 16 residues. Germline CDR1 and CDR2: SGHRS and YFSETQ. The V gene end was trimmed by 4 bases and the J gene end by 8 bases; junction bases not matched to a gene: 14. The CDR3 coding sequence is TGCGCCAGCAGCCCCTACGGGGACAGATTGTGGGAAAAACTGTTTTTT. The encoded protein is CASSPYGDRLWEKLFF.

The rearrangement links TRBV30 to TRBJ1-2; perhaps TRBD1 as D (6 bases). CDR1 and CDR2 (germline): GTSNPN, SVGIG (reference sequence). V lost 0 bases to trimming and J lost 7 bases, with 12 bases between them. The CDR3 sequence is 13 residues long. The CDR3 DNA reads TGTGCCTGGAGTGTACACACAGGGTCTGGCTACACCTTC. It is translated as CAWSVHTGSGYTF.

V is TRBV11-2 and J is TRBJ1-1, with D tentatively TRBD1 (6 bases). Trimming removed 1 base at V and 1 base at J, with 13 bases between. The germline V gene has CDR1 SGHAT and CDR2 FQNNGV. The CDR3 sequence is 16 residues long. CDR3 bases: TGTGCCAGCAGCTTAGGACAGGTTATACAGAACACTGAAGCTTTCTTT. It codes for CASSLGQVIQNTEAFF.

The chain recombines TRBV5-1 with TRBJ2-7, with a weak D call TRBD1 (6 bases). Germline V gene data show CDR1 as SGHRS and CDR2 as YFSETQ. V lost 4 bases and J 2 bases, leaving 13 bases between the germline ends. This CDR3 is built from 14 residues. The CDR3 DNA reads as TGCGCCAGCAGCGCCGGACAGTCCGCCTACGAGCAGTACTTC. Protein: CASSAGQSAYEQYF.

This chain uses TRBV7-3 with TRBJ2-3; D possibly corresponds to TRBD2 (5 bases). The CDR3 covers 14 residues. Germline CDR1 SGHTA, CDR2 FQGTGA. Trimming took 2 bases from V and 4 from J, leaving 10 bases between them. The CDR3 reads CASSLGTSSDTQYF. The CDR3 nucleotides are TGTGCCAGCAGCTTAGGTACTAGTTCAGATACGCAGTATTTT.

This chain uses TRBV7-3 with TRBJ1-1; the D is unclear. This CDR3 has 13 amino acids. The ends were cut back, 3 bases at V and 4 bases at J, with 9 bases in the middle. The germline gives CDR1 SGHTA, CDR2 FQGTGA. CDR3 loop: CASSFTDGTEAFF. The CDR3 DNA sequence: TGTGCCAGCAGCTTCACAGACGGCACTGAAGCTTTCTTT.

The chain links TRBV7-9 to TRBJ2-1; 8 positions match TRBD1. Germline loops: CDR1 SEHNR, CDR2 FQNEAQ (reference sequence). Unmatched junction bases numbered 2, after V lost 2 bases and J lost 5 bases. The CDR3 covers 14 residues. CDR3 residues: CASSLRDRNNEQFF. CDR3 DNA: TGTGCCAGCAGCTTAAGGGACAGGAACAATGAGCAGTTCTTC. The full variable domain, in which reference TRBV7-9 and TRBJ2-1 provide the parts outside the CDR3, is DTGVSQNPRHKITKRGQNVTFRCDPISEHNRLYWYRQTLGQGPEFLTYFQNEAQLEKSRLLSDRFSAERPKGSFSTLEIQRTEQGDSAMYLCASSLRDRNNEQFFGPGTRLTVL.

The chain employs TRBV29-1 and TRBJ2-2, with a tentative D call TRBD2 (7 bases). V dropped 6 bases and J dropped 7 bases, with 18 bases sitting between them. Germline loops: CDR1 SQVTM, CDR2 ANQGSEA. The CDR3 runs to 14 residues. In DNA form, the CDR3 reads TGCAGCGTCAACCGCCGGGGGGCGGACGGGGAGCTGTTTTTT. It encodes CSVNRRGADGELFF.